Below, one TCR beta chain is given with its context. The data stem from a study of blood T cell repertoires in COVID-19. Study overall: Samples taken during acute and convalescent COVID-19 were collected in the United States, Italy and Spain.

The data were produced by immunoSEQ multiplex PCR, yet TCRdb's version contains in-frame clones alone and is incomplete. Of 250,000 or so clones listed, roughly 84% were seen once; the top ten hold under 2.5%. The CDR3 runs 17 residues. V lost 6 bases, J lost 0 bases, and 21 bases lay in between. The germline V gene encodes CDR1 MNHEY and CDR2 SVGEGT. The receptor was isolated from a man aged 40-55 years who had recovered from COVID-19. The material sequenced was peripheral blood. The chain joins TRBV6-2 or TRBV6-3 to TRBJ2-7; a weak D match, TRBD2 (6 bases). In nucleotides, the CDR3 is TGTGCCAGCAGCCACCGCGGGATTGGATTAAACTCCTACGAGCAGTACTTC. Translation gives CASSHRGIGLNSYEQYF.